These 30 T cell receptor beta chains share one sample of origin, sequenced in a study of shared clonotypes between healthy human individuals. The protocol was immunoSEQ multiplex PCR, while the TCRdb copy is restricted to in-frame clones and leaves out a portion. The sample has hundreds of thousands of clones, 95% to 98% seen once. Naive CD8 cells, CD45RO-negative and positively selected for CCR7, excluded terminally differentiated effector memory CD45RA+ cells. Sequenced sample: naive CD8+ T cells sorted from blood. The receptor source for this set is a man aged 25-45 years in good health.

CDR3 protein: CASMGEGFGQPQHF. The CDR3 bases are TGTGCCAGCATGGGAGAGGGGTTTGGGCAGCCCCAGCATTTT. V and J are TRBV27 and TRBJ1-5; weak D call: TRBD1 (5 bases). This CDR3 has 14 residues. Trimming left V 7 bases short and J 7 bases short, with 17 bases between. Germline V gene data show CDR1 as MNHEY and CDR2 as SMNVEV (reference sequence).

The genes are TRBV18 and TRBJ2-7; D possibly uses TRBD1 or TRBD2 (5 bases each). Deletions cut 3 bases from V and 6 bases from J, with 15 bases between. The CDR3 has 14 residues. CDR1 is KGHSH, CDR2 LQKENI, per germline. CDR3 in DNA: TGTGCCAGCTCACCTGGGACGGGACCGCTCGAGCAGTACTTC. Its translation is CASSPGTGPLEQYF.

The chain employs TRBV7-3 and TRBJ2-2; 7 nucleotides match TRBD1. The CDR3 contains 14 residues. V shed 5 bases, J shed 6 bases, and the junction held 6 bases outside the gene matches. Germline-derived CDR1 and CDR2 are SGHTA and FQGTGA. CDR3 coding DNA: TGTGCCAGCAGCGCGACAGGGTTTTCCGGGGAGCTGTTTTTT. Its protein product is CASSATGFSGELFF.

This clone has only one observation. This chain links TRBV18 with TRBJ2-7; D is ambiguous. Per the germline V gene, CDR1 is KGHSH and CDR2 is LQKENI. The CDR3 has 15 amino acids. The V gene lost 5 bases and the J gene lost 1 base, with 15 bases spanning the gap. This CDR3 is CASSGELGPSYEQYF. DNA of the CDR3: TGTGCCAGCTCAGGCGAACTTGGGCCTTCCTACGAGCAGTACTTC.

V is TRBV7-9 and J is TRBJ2-2, with TRBD1 matching over 7 bases. This CDR3 has 15 amino acids. Per germline, CDR1 SEHNR and CDR2 FQNEAQ (reference sequence). The V segment lost 5 bases and the J segment 6 bases; nucleotides outside the gene matches: 9. The CDR3 here is CASSAIDGTAGELFF. The CDR3, as DNA: TGTGCCAGCAGCGCAATCGACGGGACAGCCGGGGAGCTGTTTTTT.

This chain connects TRBV27 to TRBJ2-3; D might be TRBD2 (6 bases). The CDR3 sequence is 12 residues long. Germline-derived CDR1 and CDR2 are MNHEY and SMNVEV (reference sequence). V was cut by 5 bases and J by 7 bases, with 10 bases left in between. The CDR3 DNA sequence: TGTGCCAGCAGTCTTAGCGGACATACGCAGTATTTT. This encodes CASSLSGHTQYF.

This clone showed up just once. The chain employs TRBV23-1 and TRBJ2-6; no clear D. TRBV23-1 is an open reading frame whose function is uncertain. The germline V and J ends were trimmed by 5 bases and 5 bases, with 22 bases remaining between them. The CDR3 spans 18 residues. The CDR3 DNA is TGCGCCAGCAGTGCTCGGCATACGCAACAAAGTCGGGCCAACGTCCTGACTTTC. Its translation is CASSARHTQQSRANVLTF.

V usage is TRBV7-2 and J usage is TRBJ1-5, with D perhaps matching TRBD1 (5 bases). V was trimmed by 2 bases and J by 9 bases, leaving 11 bases between them. This CDR3 is built from 13 residues. The germline V gene has CDR1 SGHTA and CDR2 FQGNSA. The CDR3 DNA is TGTGCCAGCAGCTTATCTACAGGCTGGCCCCAGCATTTT. Encoded protein: CASSLSTGWPQHF.

This clone was recorded once. The rearrangement joins TRBV7-6 to TRBJ2-1; D ambiguous. The CDR3 covers 12 residues. Germline V CDR1 and CDR2: SGHVS, FNYEAQ. Trimming removed 5 bases at V and 2 bases at J, with 4 bases between. The CDR3 region is CASSRTYNEQFF. The CDR3, as DNA: TGTGCCAGCAGCCGGACCTACAATGAGCAGTTCTTC.

This sequence joins TRBV19 and TRBJ2-7; D is undetermined. The V end was cut by 4 bases, the J end by 4 bases, with 11 bases between. The CDR3 is 13 residues long. The germline V gene has CDR1 LNHDA and CDR2 SQIVND (reference sequence). For the CDR3, the DNA is TGTGCCAGTAGTACGGCCCTGGGGTACGAGCAGTACTTC. This translates into CASSTALGYEQYF. Full variable domain (missing parts from reference TRBV19 and TRBJ2-7): DGGITQSPKYLFRKEGQNVTLSCEQNLNHDAMYWYRQDPGQGLRLIYYSQIVNDFQKGDIAEGYSVSREKKESFPLTVTSAQKNPTAFYLCASSTALGYEQYFGPGTRLTVT.

The CDR3 sequence: CASSIAAVSSYNEQFF. Written as DNA, the CDR3 is TGCGCCAGCAGCATCGCAGCTGTGAGCTCCTACAATGAGCAGTTCTTC. The rearrangement links TRBV4-1 to TRBJ2-1; D is unresolved. V lost 5 bases and J 0 bases, leaving 14 bases between the germline ends. The CDR3 runs 16 residues. Germline CDR1 and CDR2: MGHRA and YSYEKL.

The gene calls are TRBV28 and TRBJ2-7, with D possibly called TRBD1 or TRBD2 (5 bases each). This CDR3 spans 13 amino acids. The V gene lost 8 bases and the J gene lost 0 bases, with 11 bases spanning the gap. Germline lookup yields CDR1 MDHEN and CDR2 SYDVKM. The CDR3 loop reads CASDEGPSYEQYF. The CDR3 region has the DNA TGTGCCAGCGATGAGGGGCCCTCCTACGAGCAGTACTTC.

V is TRBV5-4 and J is TRBJ2-1; no definite D call. CDR3 length: 14 amino acids. The germline V gene encodes CDR1 SGHNT and CDR2 YYREEE (reference sequence). The V end was cut by 4 bases, the J end by 0 bases, with 8 bases between. Here the CDR3 reads CASSDGSSYNEQFF. CDR3 in DNA: TGTGCCAGCAGCGACGGTTCCTCCTACAATGAGCAGTTCTTC. Based on the CDR3 plus reference TRBV5-4 and TRBJ2-1, the full variable domain is ETGVTQSPTHLIKTRGQQVTLRCSSQSGHNTVSWYQQALGQGPQFIFQYYREEENGRGNFPPRFSGLQFPNYSSELNVNALELDDSALYLCASSDGSSYNEQFFGPGTRLTVL.

V usage is TRBV5-1 and J usage is TRBJ2-7; the D is unclear. CDR3 length: 15 residues. The V gene's germline CDR1 is SGHRS and CDR2 YFSETQ. Trimming shortened V by 4 bases and J by 0 bases, and 14 bases separated the two germline ends. CDR3 sequence: CASSARQARSYEQYF. The CDR3 region has the DNA TGCGCCAGCAGCGCCCGCCAGGCCCGCTCCTACGAGCAGTACTTC.

This clone is a singleton in its sample. J is TRBJ2-7 and V is TRBV11-2; TRBD2 matches 9 bases. This CDR3 is 15 amino acids long. V gave up 4 bases and J gave up 4 bases; unmatched junction bases: 8. Germline V lookup: CDR1 SGHAT, CDR2 FQNNGV. This chain's CDR3 is CASSSGLLAGYEQYF. Written as DNA, the CDR3 is TGTGCCAGCAGCTCAGGGTTGCTAGCGGGATACGAGCAGTACTTC.

The J gene is TRBJ2-1, the V gene TRBV5-8; weak D call: TRBD1 (6 bases). Germline V gives CDR1 SGHTS, CDR2 YDEGEE. This CDR3 contains 12 residues. Trimming pared 0 bases from V and 10 bases from J, leaving 8 bases between. The CDR3 DNA follows: TGTGCCAGCAGCTTGGGCACAGGGGAGCAGTTCTTC. Amino acid sequence: CASSLGTGEQFF.

The CDR3 sequence: CASSYQGTGEKLFF. CDR3 DNA sequence: TGCGCCAGCAGCTACCAGGGAACAGGGGAAAAACTGTTTTTT. The chain uses TRBV5-1 and TRBJ1-4; possible D gene TRBD1, 6 bases. The CDR3 has 14 amino acids. Trimming removed 3 bases from V and 8 bases from J, with 14 bases in between. Germline V CDR1 and CDR2: SGHRS, YFSETQ.

The chain is built from TRBV5-5 and TRBJ2-7; D remains ambiguous. Germline V gene lookup returns CDR1 SGHKS and CDR2 YYEKEE (reference sequence). There are 14 residues in the CDR3. V lost 2 bases to trimming and J lost 3 bases, with 12 bases between them. CDR3 amino acids: CASSFRQVDYEQYF. The CDR3 DNA reads TGTGCCAGCAGCTTCCGGCAGGTTGACTACGAGCAGTACTTC.

The genes are TRBV5-1 and TRBJ1-1; D call uncertain. Trimming stripped 7 bases from V and 1 base from J, with 17 bases between. Germline CDR1 SGHRS, CDR2 YFSETQ. The CDR3 has 15 residues. The CDR3, as DNA: TGCGCCAGCTCCCTAGATCCCTTGGGGAACACTGAAGCTTTCTTT. Its translation: CASSLDPLGNTEAFF.

The CDR3 nucleotides read TGTGCCAGCAGTGAAGTGTCCTACGAGCAGTACTTC. Protein sequence: CASSEVSYEQYF. This chain connects TRBV2 to TRBJ2-7; D not resolved. Germline CDR1 reads SNHLY; CDR2 reads FYNNEI. Trimming took off 1 base at V and 1 base at J, with 2 bases between the two ends. The CDR3 consists of 12 residues.

The V and J genes are TRBV2 and TRBJ1-1; 7 nucleotides agree with TRBD1. Germline assignment: CDR1 SNHLY and CDR2 FYNNEI. The CDR3 spans 14 residues. V was clipped by 6 bases and J by 3 bases; unmatched bases: 7. The CDR3, as DNA: TGTGCCAGCAGAGAGACAGGGTGGGACACTGAAGCTTTCTTT. Its translation is CASRETGWDTEAFF.

This chain connects TRBV6-5 to TRBJ2-1, with a possible D match to TRBD1 (5 bases). Per the germline V gene, CDR1 is MNHEY and CDR2 is SVGAGI. Trimming cost V 3 bases and J 4 bases, with 13 bases left between them. The CDR3 contains 15 residues. CDR3 coding DNA: TGTGCCAGCAGTTATGCCGACAGTTATTACAATGAGCAGTTCTTC. Its translation is CASSYADSYYNEQFF.

The V gene is TRBV10-3, the J gene TRBJ2-1; 12 bases fit TRBD2. Germline lookup yields CDR1 ENHRY and CDR2 SYGVKD. Trimming at V came to 9 bases and at J to 3 bases, leaving 3 bases not matched to a gene. The CDR3 loop spans 14 amino acids. CDR3 DNA: TGTGCCATACGGACTAGCGGGAACTACAATGAGCAGTTCTTC. Translating it yields CAIRTSGNYNEQFF.

The CDR3 is CASASGGQWTYEQYF. CDR3 DNA sequence: TGTGCCAGCGCCTCCGGAGGGCAGTGGACCTACGAGCAGTACTTC. The chain has TRBV6-5 and TRBJ2-7, with D possibly matching TRBD2 (6 bases). Trimming stripped 8 bases from V and 2 bases from J, with 19 bases between. Germline CDR1 reads MNHEY; CDR2 reads SVGAGI. This CDR3 comprises 15 residues.

This sequence joins TRBV27 and TRBJ1-2; D is ambiguous. V was clipped by 5 bases and J by 2 bases, with 6 bases between them. Germline CDR1 is MNHEY and CDR2 is SMNVEV (reference sequence). The CDR3 totals 12 residues. This chain's CDR3 is CASSDDNYGYTF. The CDR3 DNA sequence: TGTGCCAGCAGTGACGACAACTATGGCTACACCTTC.

The DNA of the CDR3 is TGTGCCAGCAGTCCCCTGAGGGCAGTCTCCTACGAGCAGTACTTC. This sequence encodes CASSPLRAVSYEQYF. This chain uses TRBV27 with TRBJ2-7, with TRBD2 as a possible D gene (5 bases). The CDR3 covers 15 residues. The V gene's germline CDR1 is MNHEY and CDR2 SMNVEV (reference sequence). Trimming shortened V by 5 bases and J by 0 bases, and 14 bases separated the two germline ends.

V is TRBV19 and J is TRBJ2-7; D might be TRBD1 (6 bases). Germline V lookup: CDR1 LNHDA, CDR2 SQIVND (reference sequence). The CDR3 is 16 residues long. The V end was cut by 3 bases, the J end by 3 bases, with 18 bases between. The CDR3 loop reads CASSMALGGRDYEQYF. CDR3 in DNA: TGTGCCAGTAGTATGGCGCTTGGGGGCAGAGACTACGAGCAGTACTTC.

The CDR3 region has the DNA TGTGCCATCAGTGAGTCGGCTAGCGGGAGCCATGAGCAGTTCTTC. It specifies CAISESASGSHEQFF. The chain joins TRBV10-3 to TRBJ2-1; 10 nucleotides match TRBD2. Per germline, CDR1 ENHRY and CDR2 SYGVKD. V trimming: 0 bases; J trimming: 8 bases; junction bases outside the gene matches: 4. The CDR3 loop spans 15 amino acids.

Worth noting for this clone: One end of the junction fails to match germline, which may point to a read error. Written as DNA, the CDR3 is TGTGCTAGCAGCTTAGGACAGGAGTACGAGCAGTACTTC. It yields the protein CASSLGQEYEQYF. The chain joins TRBV7-7 to TRBJ2-7; 7 bases match TRBD1. CDR1 and CDR2 (germline): SSHAT, FNYEAQ (reference sequence). The CDR3 runs 13 residues.

The chain is built from TRBV29-1 and TRBJ2-1; TRBD2 aligns across 8 bases. Trimming at V came to 6 bases and at J to 9 bases, leaving 7 bases not matched to a gene. This CDR3 is 12 amino acids long. CDR1 is SQVTM, CDR2 ANQGSEA, per germline. The CDR3: CSVTPTSGEQFF. The CDR3 nucleotides read TGCAGCGTGACCCCTACTAGCGGTGAGCAGTTCTTC.